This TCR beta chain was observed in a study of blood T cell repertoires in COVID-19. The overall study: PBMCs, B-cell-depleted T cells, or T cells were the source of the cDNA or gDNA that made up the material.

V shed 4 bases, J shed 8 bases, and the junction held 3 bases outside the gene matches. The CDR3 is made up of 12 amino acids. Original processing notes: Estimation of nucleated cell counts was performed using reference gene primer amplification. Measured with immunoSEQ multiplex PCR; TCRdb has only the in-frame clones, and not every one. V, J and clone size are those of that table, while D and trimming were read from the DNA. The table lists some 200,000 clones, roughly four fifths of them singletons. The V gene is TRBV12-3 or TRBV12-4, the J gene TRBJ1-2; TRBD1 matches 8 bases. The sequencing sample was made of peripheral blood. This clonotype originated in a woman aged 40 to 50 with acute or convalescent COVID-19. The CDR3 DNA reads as TGTGCCAGCAGTTCGACAGGGGACGGCTACACCTTC. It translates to CASSSTGDGYTF.